These 15 T cell receptor beta chains originate from one sample sequenced in a study of blood T cells in healthy people across ages. Alongside a J-beta primer mix, a sample-barcoded 5' primer served in a second PCR lasting roughly 6 to 11 cycles. TCRdb reanalysed the 5' RACE reads using MiXCR and keeps one entry per CDR3 protein. The table shows over a million distinct CDR3 sequences, with 35% to 50% occurring only once. The sample comprised blood. The receptors stem from a woman aged 60-70 years in good health.

This clonotype was counted at least ten times. The genes are TRBV5-1 and TRBJ2-1; D is unresolved. From germline, CDR1 is SGHRS and CDR2 YFSETQ. V lost 0 bases and J lost 2, with 9 bases in between. The CDR3 is made up of 15 amino acids. The CDR3 protein is CASSLDVSTYNEQFF. In DNA form, the CDR3 reads TGCGCCAGCAGCTTGGACGTGTCCACCTACAATGAGCAGTTCTTC.

The genes are TRBV9 and TRBJ2-1, with D possibly matching TRBD2 (6 bases). V lost 4 bases and J lost 7, with 15 bases in between. Germline CDR1 SGDLS, CDR2 YYNGEE. The CDR3 extends over 14 amino acids. CDR3 in amino acids: CASSPRGEENEQFF. CDR3 nucleotide sequence: TGTGCCAGCAGCCCCCGAGGGGAGGAGAATGAGCAGTTCTTC.

V is TRBV20-1 and J is TRBJ2-1, with D possibly being TRBD2 (6 bases). The J call may be wrong; the DNA end is better matched by TRBJ2-7. Germline assignment: CDR1 DFQATT and CDR2 SNEGSKA (reference sequence). The CDR3 consists of 15 residues. The CDR3 protein is CSASALAVQNDEQYF. The CDR3, as DNA: TGCAGTGCCAGCGCTTTAGCGGTGCAGAACGACGAGCAGTACTTC.

This clonotype came up a few times. V and J are TRBV3-1 and TRBJ2-5, with TRBD2 matching over 12 bases. The V gene end was trimmed by 1 base and the J gene end by 2 bases; junction bases not matched to a gene: 5. The CDR3 has 17 amino acids. Germline CDR1 is LGHDT and CDR2 is YNNKEL (reference sequence). The DNA for the CDR3 is TGTGCCAGCAGCCAAGGAGTGACTAGCGGGGGTCAAGAGACCCAGTACTTC. It codes for CASSQGVTSGGQETQYF.

The chain links TRBV29-1 to TRBJ1-2; D remains unclear. Germline CDR1 reads SQVTM; CDR2 reads ANQGSEA. The V end lost 1 base, the J end lost 1 base, and 7 bases lay between the germline ends. The CDR3 is 13 residues long. CDR3 sequence: CSVEAGINYGYTF. In DNA form, the CDR3 reads TGCAGCGTTGAAGCGGGGATTAACTATGGCTACACCTTC.

The chain employs TRBV18 and TRBJ2-1; D is perhaps TRBD2 (6 bases). CDR1 and CDR2 from the germline V gene are KGHSH and LQKENI. V was clipped by 0 bases and J by 5 bases, with 11 bases between them. The CDR3 extends over 15 amino acids. The CDR3 reads CASSPPSGDDNEQFF. The CDR3 coding sequence is TGTGCCAGCTCACCACCTAGCGGAGACGACAATGAGCAGTTCTTC.

The chain combines TRBV20-1 with TRBJ1-6; 8 bases match TRBD1. In germline, CDR1 is DFQATT, CDR2 SNEGSKA (reference sequence). The CDR3 has 15 amino acids. J was trimmed by 5 bases and V by 3 bases; bases with no gene match: 6. DNA for the CDR3: TGCAGTGCTAGGACAGGGGAACAGCATAATTCACCCCTCCACTTT. It specifies CSARTGEQHNSPLHF.

The chain combines TRBV10-3 with TRBJ1-5, with D unresolved. Germline values: CDR1 ENHRY, CDR2 SYGVKD. This CDR3 comprises 15 residues. V was cut by 3 bases and J by 4 bases, with 13 bases left in between. The CDR3 DNA reads TGTGCCATCAGTGAAACCCACACTCCTAATCAGCCCCAGCATTTT. Its protein is CAISETHTPNQPQHF.

The genes are TRBV20-1 and TRBJ2-7; D unclear. The germline V gene encodes CDR1 DFQATT and CDR2 SNEGSKA (reference sequence). The CDR3 is 13 amino acids. Trimming left V 3 bases short and J 2 bases short, with 11 bases between. The CDR3 protein is CSASFQDPYEQYF. For the CDR3, the DNA is TGCAGTGCTAGTTTTCAGGACCCCTACGAGCAGTACTTC.

This clonotype was counted between two and nine times. V gene TRBV28 combines with J gene TRBJ2-5; unclear D gene. Trimming took 3 bases from V and 2 from J, leaving 13 bases between them. The CDR3 has 15 amino acids. CDR1 and CDR2 from the germline V gene are MDHEN and SYDVKM. The CDR3 nucleotides are TGTGCCAGCAGTTTCCGACAATTGGGGCAAGAGACCCAGTACTTC. Translation: CASSFRQLGQETQYF.

V usage is TRBV2 and J usage is TRBJ1-5; D not certain. Germline assignment: CDR1 SNHLY and CDR2 FYNNEI. Between the trimmed V and J ends, which lost 7 bases and 4 bases, there was a span of 8 bases. This CDR3 spans 12 amino acids. CDR3 loop: CASTLTNQPQHF. Here the CDR3 DNA reads TGTGCCAGCACCCTTACTAATCAGCCCCAGCATTTT.

This sequence joins TRBV6-1 and TRBJ2-5; TRBD1 matches 7 bases. From germline, CDR1 is MNHNS and CDR2 SASEGT. CDR3 length equals 15 residues. The trim removed 5 bases at V and 11 bases at J, leaving 17 bases unmatched. This CDR3 reads CASSPPRGGQTEQYF. Here the CDR3 DNA reads TGTGCCAGCAGTCCCCCGAGAGGGGGCCAAACGGAGCAGTACTTC.

The chain couples TRBV12-3 or TRBV12-4 to TRBJ2-5; 11 bases are a match to TRBD2. V was clipped by 2 bases and J by 11 bases; unmatched bases: 10. The CDR3 spans 15 residues. The CDR3 loop reads CASSLLAGGSREQYF. As DNA, the CDR3 is TGTGCCAGCAGTTTACTAGCGGGAGGTTCACGGGAGCAGTACTTC.

The rearrangement joins TRBV19 to TRBJ1-1; TRBD1 matches 7 bases. V trimming: 3 bases; J trimming: 0 bases; junction bases outside the gene matches: 4. The CDR3 has 15 amino acids. Germline CDR1 reads LNHDA; CDR2 reads SQIVND (reference sequence). The CDR3 DNA sequence: TGTGCCAGTAGTATTCAGGGGGTGATGAACACTGAAGCTTTCTTT. It yields the protein CASSIQGVMNTEAFF.

The chain links TRBV9 to TRBJ2-1, with D uncertain. Germline V CDR1 and CDR2: SGDLS, YYNGEE. CDR3 length: 14 residues. The V end lost 0 bases, the J end lost 9 bases, and 13 bases lay between the germline ends. The CDR3 reads CASSVEQRWGEQFF. The CDR3 DNA reads as TGTGCCAGCAGCGTAGAACAGCGATGGGGTGAGCAGTTCTTC.